These T cell receptor beta chains were read from a single sample in a study of cytotoxic CD8 clonotypes in ibrutinib-treated CLL. TCRdb's copy holds only in-frame clones and misses some; the assay was immunoSEQ multiplex PCR. This sample yields tens of thousands of clones, of which around 75% are seen a single time; approximately 30% belongs to the top ten. The source was PBMCs, collected after 24 months of ibrutinib treatment. All receptors come from a human donor with chronic lymphocytic leukemia. Both conserved end residues are trimmed from each CDR3. A D gene is named only where the DNA matches it firmly.

D: NA; V: TRBV2; J: TRBJ2-7; length: 11; CDR3: ASSDGGGRGQY
D: NA; V: TRBV4-1; J: TRBJ2-7; length: 14; CDR3: ASSPRWGPISYEQY
D: NA; V: TRBV11-2; J: TRBJ1-2; length: 12; CDR3: ASSLGGGSGGYT
D: NA; V: TRBV5-1; J: TRBJ2-5; length: 13; CDR3: ASSVQSGTGETQY
D: TRBD1; V: TRBV5-4; J: TRBJ2-7; length: 11; CDR3: ASSQDRGREQY
D: NA; V: TRBV5-4; J: TRBJ2-1; length: 11; CDR3: ASSQGSFNEQF
D: TRBD1; V: TRBV19; J: TRBJ1-1; length: 16; CDR3: ASKRGGWDRGFNTEAF
D: NA; V: TRBV5-6; J: TRBJ1-1; length: 11; CDR3: ASNAGGLTEAF
D: NA; V: TRBV5-1; J: TRBJ2-7; length: 12; CDR3: ASSSQGRIYEQY
D: NA; V: TRBV6-5; J: TRBJ2-2; length: 14; CDR3: ASSYSGGRITGELF
D: NA; V: TRBV5-4; J: TRBJ1-2; length: 12; CDR3: ASSLQGLGGGYT
D: NA; V: TRBV27; J: TRBJ1-4; length: 13; CDR3: ASSLSEGGNEKLF
D: NA; V: TRBV11-3; J: TRBJ2-3; length: 10; CDR3: ASKGNSDTQY
D: TRBD1; V: TRBV2; J: TRBJ1-4; length: 13; CDR3: ASSDWTGVNEKLF
D: TRBD2; V: TRBV27; J: TRBJ2-1; length: 13; CDR3: ASSTGLAGGYEQF
D: TRBD1; V: TRBV5-6; J: TRBJ1-5; length: 14; CDR3: ASSLGTGRHNQPQH
D: TRBD1; V: TRBV19; J: TRBJ1-2; length: 13; CDR3: ASSTQGQGALGYT
D: NA; V: TRBV18; J: TRBJ1-6; length: 13; CDR3: ASSKGPGGNSPLH
D: NA; V: TRBV5-6; J: TRBJ1-1; length: 12; CDR3: ASSYDSSNTEAF
D: TRBD1; V: TRBV19; J: TRBJ2-1; length: 11; CDR3: ASSGQGAGEQF
D: TRBD2; V: TRBV5-1; J: TRBJ2-1; length: 14; CDR3: ASSPLPGGTYNEQF
D: TRBD2; V: TRBV10-2; J: TRBJ2-3; length: 14; CDR3: ASSEWSSGPGDTQY
D: NA; V: TRBV19; J: TRBJ2-4; length: 11; CDR3: ASSGGRKNIQY
D: TRBD1; V: TRBV20-1; J: TRBJ1-1; length: 9; CDR3: RTGYDTEAF
D: TRBD1; V: TRBV11-2; J: TRBJ1-5; length: 14; CDR3: ASSLGDRVGNQPQH
D: TRBD1; V: TRBV7-9; J: TRBJ1-5; length: 17; CDR3: ASSLVSGGKGAANQPQH
D: NA; V: TRBV11-3; J: TRBJ2-2; length: 10; CDR3: ASSSRGGELF
D: TRBD1; V: TRBV27; J: TRBJ2-5; length: 14; CDR3: ASSPRQGAGTETQY
D: TRBD1; V: TRBV7-9; J: TRBJ2-1; length: 14; CDR3: ASSLGTGGNFNEQF
D: TRBD1; V: TRBV7-9; J: TRBJ1-1; length: 16; CDR3: ASSPTPPFETGISEAF
D: NA; V: TRBV5-6; J: TRBJ1-1; length: 13; CDR3: ASSLLTTKNTEAF
D: NA; V: TRBV9; J: TRBJ1-5; length: 15; CDR3: ASSVGIGEGNNQPQH
D: NA; V: TRBV7-8; J: TRBJ2-2; length: 17; CDR3: ASSLQFLWYKGPSGELF
D: TRBD2; V: TRBV29-1; J: TRBJ2-5; length: 13; CDR3: SAIPGAGGGETQY
D: NA; V: TRBV18; J: TRBJ2-7; length: 13; CDR3: ASSPPTAGAHEQY
D: TRBD1; V: TRBV5-4; J: TRBJ1-1; length: 13; CDR3: ASSLARTGNTEAF
D: NA; V: TRBV11-2; J: TRBJ2-4; length: 13; CDR3: ASSLRRQAKNIQY
D: NA; V: TRBV10-1; J: TRBJ2-3; length: 13; CDR3: ASSESTAATDTQY
D: NA; V: TRBV1; J: TRBJ1-1; length: 16; CDR3: TSSQDYRGRRMNTEAF
D: NA; V: TRBV5-1; J: TRBJ1-6; length: 13; CDR3: ASSFAGDINSPLH
D: NA; V: TRBV5-4; J: TRBJ1-1; length: 12; CDR3: ASSLVGRSTEAF
D: NA; V: TRBV11-2; J: TRBJ1-1; length: 12; CDR3: ASSLAHTGTEAF
D: NA; V: TRBV9; J: TRBJ2-3; length: 13; CDR3: ASSVGGASADTQY